These T cell receptor beta chains were read from a single sample in a study of T-cell reconstitution after alpha-beta-depleted transplantation in children. TCRdb processed the PCR reads anew with MiXCR; each CDR3 protein has one entry. The data hold fewer than 150,000 distinct CDR3 sequences, with roughly 23% observed a single time. The sample in question was PBMCs, mostly from graft donor cells, obtained 180 days after TCRalphabeta/CD19-depleted stem cell transplant. The receptors derive from a male patient between 2 and 10 years old who had a stem cell transplant for chronic granulomatous disease, so the T cells may come from the graft donor. CDR3s include the opening cysteine and the closing phenylalanine or tryptophan. The D gene is left open where the match is weak. The size field is filled for only some rows; it gives once, few, many or a size class.

len: 15; j_gene: TRBJ2-5; v_gene: TRBV5-1; abundance: once; d_gene: TRBD2; CDR3nt: TGCGCCAGCAACGTGGGAGGGCCTCTTACAGAGACCCAGTACTTC; CDR3aa: CASNVGGPLTETQYF
len: 14; j_gene: TRBJ1-2; v_gene: TRBV20-1; abundance: many; d_gene: TRBD1; CDR3nt: TGCAGTGCTAGAGATCCAACAGGGGGCGAGGGCTACACCTTC; CDR3aa: CSARDPTGGEGYTF
len: 15; j_gene: TRBJ2-1; v_gene: TRBV20-1; abundance: many; d_gene: -; CDR3nt: TGCAGTGCTATCTCGCGGGACAACGGGTTCGATGAGCAGTTCTTC; CDR3aa: CSAISRDNGFDEQFF
len: 14; j_gene: TRBJ2-7; v_gene: TRBV20-1; abundance: few; d_gene: -; CDR3nt: TGCAGTGCTAGAGACCCTGACATCGTCTGGGAGCAGTACTTC; CDR3aa: CSARDPDIVWEQYF
len: 12; j_gene: TRBJ2-1; v_gene: TRBV12-3/TRBV12-4; abundance: -; d_gene: -; CDR3nt: TGTGCCAGTCAGGGCTCCTACAATGAGCAGTTCTTC; CDR3aa: CASQGSYNEQFF
len: 15; j_gene: TRBJ2-2; v_gene: TRBV5-1; abundance: few; d_gene: -; CDR3nt: TGCGCCAGCAGCAACAAGGGCCTCAACACCGGGGAGCTGTTTTTT; CDR3aa: CASSNKGLNTGELFF
len: 13; j_gene: TRBJ2-1; v_gene: TRBV11-2; abundance: many; d_gene: TRBD1; CDR3nt: TGTGCCAGCAGCTTAGAGACAGGGACTGAGCAGTTCTTC; CDR3aa: CASSLETGTEQFF
len: 15; j_gene: TRBJ2-5; v_gene: TRBV5-6; abundance: -; d_gene: -; CDR3nt: TGTGCCAGCAACGAGGGAGTTTATGGCCAAGAGACCCAGTACTTC; CDR3aa: CASNEGVYGQETQYF
len: 15; j_gene: TRBJ2-3; v_gene: TRBV20-1; abundance: many; d_gene: -; CDR3nt: TGCAGTGCTAGTATCAGGCGGGACGGCACAGATACGCAGTATTTT; CDR3aa: CSASIRRDGTDTQYF
len: 13; j_gene: TRBJ2-1; v_gene: TRBV12-3/TRBV12-4; abundance: many; d_gene: TRBD2; CDR3nt: TGTGCCAGCAGTTTGACTAGCGCGGCTGAGCAGTTCTTC; CDR3aa: CASSLTSAAEQFF
len: 14; j_gene: TRBJ2-3; v_gene: TRBV6-5; abundance: many; d_gene: -; CDR3nt: TGTGCCAGCAGTTACTCTACCCCCACAGATACGCAGTATTTT; CDR3aa: CASSYSTPTDTQYF
len: 14; j_gene: TRBJ2-7; v_gene: TRBV29-1; abundance: many; d_gene: TRBD1; CDR3nt: TGCAGCGCTACCTCCGGGACAGGGCTCTACGAGCAGTACTTC; CDR3aa: CSATSGTGLYEQYF
len: 17; j_gene: TRBJ2-1; v_gene: TRBV19; abundance: few; d_gene: TRBD2; CDR3nt: TGTGCCAGTAGTCCACTCCTCCGGGGGGGGTCCTACAATGAGCAGTTCTTC; CDR3aa: CASSPLLRGGSYNEQFF
len: 16; j_gene: TRBJ1-1; v_gene: TRBV28; abundance: -; d_gene: -; CDR3nt: TGTGCCAGCAGTTTACGGCAGCCAGGGACGAACACTGAAGCTTTCTTT; CDR3aa: CASSLRQPGTNTEAFF
len: 14; j_gene: TRBJ2-3; v_gene: TRBV12-3/TRBV12-4; abundance: many; d_gene: -; CDR3nt: TGTGCCAGCAGCTCGCCAAGGGCGACAGATACGCAGTATTTT; CDR3aa: CASSSPRATDTQYF
len: 16; j_gene: TRBJ2-3; v_gene: TRBV5-6; abundance: many; d_gene: -; CDR3nt: TGTGCCAGCAGCCCACGGTTCCCTCTGGAGCGGTATACGCAGTATTTT; CDR3aa: CASSPRFPLERYTQYF
len: 12; j_gene: TRBJ2-1; v_gene: TRBV5-6; abundance: -; d_gene: -; CDR3nt: TGTGCCAGCAGCTTCAGATACAATGAGCAGTTCTTC; CDR3aa: CASSFRYNEQFF
len: 14; j_gene: TRBJ2-3; v_gene: TRBV20-1; abundance: few; d_gene: -; CDR3nt: TGCAGTGCTAGACCGCTACATTCCACAGATACGCAGTATTTT; CDR3aa: CSARPLHSTDTQYF
len: 13; j_gene: TRBJ2-5; v_gene: TRBV6-1; abundance: -; d_gene: -; CDR3nt: TGTGCCAGCAGTGTTATCCTGAGGGACCCCCAGTACTTC; CDR3aa: CASSVILRDPQYF
len: 16; j_gene: TRBJ2-2; v_gene: TRBV6-6; abundance: many; d_gene: TRBD2; CDR3nt: TGTGCCAGCAGCCAATGGGCGGGGGTTGGCACCGGGGAGCTGTTTTTT; CDR3aa: CASSQWAGVGTGELFF
len: 15; j_gene: TRBJ2-1; v_gene: TRBV5-6; abundance: many; d_gene: TRBD2; CDR3nt: TGTGCCAGCAGCTTGGTACTAGCGGGCCCCAATGAGCAGTTCTTC; CDR3aa: CASSLVLAGPNEQFF
len: 15; j_gene: TRBJ2-6; v_gene: TRBV10-3; abundance: -; d_gene: -; CDR3nt: TGTGCCATCAGAGGACCGTTCTCTGGGGCCAACGTCCTGACTTTC; CDR3aa: CAIRGPFSGANVLTF
len: 13; j_gene: TRBJ2-7; v_gene: TRBV29-1; abundance: -; d_gene: -; CDR3nt: TGCAGCGTGAGGGTGACGGACTCCTACGAGCAGTACTTC; CDR3aa: CSVRVTDSYEQYF
len: 11; j_gene: TRBJ2-7; v_gene: TRBV12-3/TRBV12-4; abundance: many; d_gene: TRBD1; CDR3nt: TGTGCCAGCAACAGGGGGTACGAGCAGTACTTC; CDR3aa: CASNRGYEQYF
len: 12; j_gene: TRBJ1-3; v_gene: TRBV7-8; abundance: -; d_gene: -; CDR3nt: TGTGCCAGCAGCTTAAGCCGAAACACCATATATTTT; CDR3aa: CASSLSRNTIYF
len: 14; j_gene: TRBJ1-5; v_gene: TRBV13; abundance: few; d_gene: TRBD1; CDR3nt: TGTGCCAGCAGCCGTGGACAGGGTAATCAGCCCCAGCATTTT; CDR3aa: CASSRGQGNQPQHF
len: 15; j_gene: TRBJ2-2; v_gene: TRBV20-1; abundance: many; d_gene: -; CDR3nt: TGCAGTGCTAGTTTGTTCCGGGGAGACACCGGGGAGCTGTTTTTT; CDR3aa: CSASLFRGDTGELFF
len: 13; j_gene: TRBJ1-1; v_gene: TRBV29-1; abundance: few; d_gene: -; CDR3nt: TGCAGCGCCGTCCAACGGCCGAACACTGAAGCTTTCTTT; CDR3aa: CSAVQRPNTEAFF
len: 14; j_gene: TRBJ2-1; v_gene: TRBV20-1; abundance: many; d_gene: -; CDR3nt: TGCAGTGCTAGCGCAGGGAGTTCCTACAATGAGCAGTTCTTC; CDR3aa: CSASAGSSYNEQFF